The clone carrying this T cell receptor beta chain has only a few counts. Primers used in a second PCR of roughly 6 to 12 cycles were a sample-barcoded 5' primer and a J-beta primer mix. TCRdb reprocessed the 5' RACE reads via MiXCR and lists one record per CDR3 protein. The sample holds about 290,000 distinct CDR3 sequences; 27% are singletons and the top ten take 29%. These data belong to a study of blood T cells in healthy people across ages. The CDR3 length is 14 residues. The germline V gene encodes CDR1 SEHNR and CDR2 FQNEAQ (reference sequence). The V call is TRBV7-9, the J call TRBJ2-5; TRBD2 matches at 9 bases. TRBJ2-7 explains the end of the DNA better; the J call may be wrong. This clonotype was obtained from a woman in her 70s in good health. Sequenced input: blood. CDR3 protein: CASSLGLAGDEQYF. Here the CDR3 DNA reads TGTGCCAGCAGCTTGGGACTAGCTGGGGACGAGCAGTACTTC.